This T cell receptor (beta chain) stems from a study of T cell responses to AZD1222 COVID-19 vaccine. Study outcomes and limitations: Nearly half of spike-specific TCRs reportedly target variant regions that are unmutated in the B.1.351 and B.1.1.7 variants. AZD1222 recipients seropositive at baseline numbered only 5 or 6. Along spike, vaccine-associated CD4 TCRs were found throughout, with dominance at 160-218 and 743-854. Two AZD1222 doses significantly raised spike-specific TCR breadth and depth over controls.

The CDR3 has 11 amino acids. V gave up 1 base and J gave up 4 bases, with 1 base separating them. Germline CDR1 is MGHRA and CDR2 is YSYEKL. Generated by immunoSEQ multiplex PCR, the TCRdb table keeps only in-frame clones and is missing some. The table shows roughly 180,000 clones, with about nine tenths occurring only once. On this clone: Its antigen is still unknown. Other DNA sequences in this specimen translate into the identical CDR3.

This TCR derives from an adult in good health. The source was peripheral blood, collected on day 0 of AZD1222 vaccination. This rearrangement joins TRBV4-1 to TRBJ1-2, with D hard to call. CDR3 residues: CASSQGYGYTF. CDR3 nucleotide sequence: TGCGCCAGCAGCCAAGGCTATGGCTACACCTTC.